This T cell receptor beta chain was captured in a study of blood T cell repertoires in COVID-19. Study details: Acute and convalescent COVID-19 specimens originated in the United States, Italy and Spain. T cells, B-cell-depleted T cells, or PBMCs provided the cDNA or gDNA that served as material.

The protocol was immunoSEQ multiplex PCR, while the TCRdb copy is restricted to in-frame clones and leaves out a portion. Of 400,000 to 500,000 clones detected, around 89% appear once; the ten largest clones hold 1.8%. The CDR3 contains 14 residues. Per the germline V gene, CDR1 is KGHSH and CDR2 is LQKENI. V was pared by 3 bases and J by 7 bases, with 13 bases between. The table lists this clone with a few counts. The specimen sequenced was PBMCs or T cells enriched from blood (not recorded which). V and J are TRBV18 and TRBJ2-1, with D uncertain. This sequence was found in a woman in her thirties or forties who had recovered from COVID-19. The CDR3 sequence: CASSPAVPLNEQFF. Here the CDR3 DNA reads TGTGCCAGCTCACCGGCGGTCCCTTTGAATGAGCAGTTCTTC.